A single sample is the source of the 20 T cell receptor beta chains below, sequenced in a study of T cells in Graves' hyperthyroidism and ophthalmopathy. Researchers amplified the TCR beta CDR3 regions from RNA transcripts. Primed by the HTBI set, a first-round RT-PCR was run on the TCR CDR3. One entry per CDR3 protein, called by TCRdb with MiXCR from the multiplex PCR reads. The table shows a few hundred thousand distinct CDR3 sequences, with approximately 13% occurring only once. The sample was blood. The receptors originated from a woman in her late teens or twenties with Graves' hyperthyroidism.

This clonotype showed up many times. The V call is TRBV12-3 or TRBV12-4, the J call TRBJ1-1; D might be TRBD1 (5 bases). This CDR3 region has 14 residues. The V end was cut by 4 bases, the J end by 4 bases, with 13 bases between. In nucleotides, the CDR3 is TGTGCCAGCAGTTGGGGGGGTAGTGGCACTGAAGCTTTCTTT. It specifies CASSWGGSGTEAFF.

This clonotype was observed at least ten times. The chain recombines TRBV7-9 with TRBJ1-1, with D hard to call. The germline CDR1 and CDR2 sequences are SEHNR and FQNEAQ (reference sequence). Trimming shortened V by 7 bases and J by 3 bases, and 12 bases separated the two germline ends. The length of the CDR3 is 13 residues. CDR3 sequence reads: CASMPGFHTEAFF. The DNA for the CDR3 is TGTGCCAGCATGCCCGGATTCCACACTGAAGCTTTCTTT.

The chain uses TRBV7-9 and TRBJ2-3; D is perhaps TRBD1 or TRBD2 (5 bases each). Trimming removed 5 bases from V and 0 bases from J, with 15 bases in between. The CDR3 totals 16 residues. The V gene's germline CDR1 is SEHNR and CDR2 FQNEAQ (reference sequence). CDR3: CASSQRDGQSTDTQYF. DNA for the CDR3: TGTGCCAGCAGCCAACGGGACGGACAAAGCACAGATACGCAGTATTTT.

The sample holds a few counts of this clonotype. This CDR3 reads CASSFIYGQSNQPQHF. The CDR3 DNA reads as TGTGCCAGCAGCTTTATATACGGACAGAGCAATCAGCCCCAGCATTTT. The chain links TRBV5-8 to TRBJ1-5, with a weak D call TRBD1 (6 bases). The V gene's germline CDR1 is SGHTS and CDR2 YDEGEE. Trimming took off 2 bases at V and 1 base at J, with 13 bases between the two ends. The CDR3 covers 16 residues.

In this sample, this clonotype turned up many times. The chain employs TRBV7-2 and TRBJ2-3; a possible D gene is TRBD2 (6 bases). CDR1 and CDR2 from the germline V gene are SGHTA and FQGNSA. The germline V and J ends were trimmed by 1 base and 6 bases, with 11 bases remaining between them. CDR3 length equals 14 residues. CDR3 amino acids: CASSLVGGSDTQYF. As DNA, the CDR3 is TGTGCCAGCAGCTTAGTGGGGGGATCGGATACGCAGTATTTT. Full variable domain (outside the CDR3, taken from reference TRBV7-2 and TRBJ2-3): GAGVSQSPSNKVTEKGKDVELRCDPISGHTALYWYRQSLGQGLEFLIYFQGNSAPDKSGLPSDRFSAERTGGSVSTLTIQRTQQEDSAVYLCASSLVGGSDTQYFGPGTRLTVL.

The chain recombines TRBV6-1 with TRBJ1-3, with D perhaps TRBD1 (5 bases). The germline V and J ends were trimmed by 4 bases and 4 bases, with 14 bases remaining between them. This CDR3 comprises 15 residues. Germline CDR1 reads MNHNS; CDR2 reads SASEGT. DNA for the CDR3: TGTGCCAGCAGTGCCCGGGGGGGAGCCGGAAACACCATATATTTT. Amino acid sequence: CASSARGGAGNTIYF.

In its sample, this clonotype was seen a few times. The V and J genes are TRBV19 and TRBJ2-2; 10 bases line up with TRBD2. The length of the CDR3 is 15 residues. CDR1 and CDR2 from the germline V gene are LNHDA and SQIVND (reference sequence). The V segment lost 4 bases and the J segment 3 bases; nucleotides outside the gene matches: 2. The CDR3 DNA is TGTGCCAGTAGTACGACTAGCGGGTACACCGGGGAGCTGTTTTTT. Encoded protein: CASSTTSGYTGELFF.

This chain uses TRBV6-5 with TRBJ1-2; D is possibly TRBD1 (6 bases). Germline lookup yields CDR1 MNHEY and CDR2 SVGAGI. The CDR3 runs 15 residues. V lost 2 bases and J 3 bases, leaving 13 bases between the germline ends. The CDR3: CASSYDGSGDYGYTF. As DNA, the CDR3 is TGTGCCAGCAGTTACGATGGATCAGGGGACTATGGCTACACCTTC.

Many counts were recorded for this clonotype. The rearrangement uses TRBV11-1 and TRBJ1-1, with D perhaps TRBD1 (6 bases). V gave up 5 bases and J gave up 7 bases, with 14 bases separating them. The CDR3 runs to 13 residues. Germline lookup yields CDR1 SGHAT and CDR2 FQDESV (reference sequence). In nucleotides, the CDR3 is TGTGCCAGCAGCCAACGCCTCAGGGGTGAAGCTTTCTTT. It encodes CASSQRLRGEAFF.

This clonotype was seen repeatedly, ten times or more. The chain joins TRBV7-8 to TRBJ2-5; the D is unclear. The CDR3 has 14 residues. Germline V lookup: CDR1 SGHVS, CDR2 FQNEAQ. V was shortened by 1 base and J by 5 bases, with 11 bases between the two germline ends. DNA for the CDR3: TGTGCCAGCAGCTTAGGTGGCTCCCCGGAGACCCAGTACTTC. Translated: CASSLGGSPETQYF.

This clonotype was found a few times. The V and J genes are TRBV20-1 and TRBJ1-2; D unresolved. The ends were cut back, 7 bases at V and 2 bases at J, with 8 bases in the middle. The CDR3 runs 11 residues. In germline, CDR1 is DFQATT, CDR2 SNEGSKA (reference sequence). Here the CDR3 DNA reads TGCAGTGTAGGGCAGAACTATGGCTACACCTTC. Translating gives CSVGQNYGYTF.

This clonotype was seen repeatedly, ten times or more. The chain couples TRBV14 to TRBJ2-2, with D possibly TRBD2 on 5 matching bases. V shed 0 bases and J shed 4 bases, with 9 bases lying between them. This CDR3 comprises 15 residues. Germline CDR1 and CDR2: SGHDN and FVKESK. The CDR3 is CASSQEKGVTGELFF. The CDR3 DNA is TGTGCCAGCAGCCAAGAAAAGGGAGTCACCGGGGAGCTGTTTTTT. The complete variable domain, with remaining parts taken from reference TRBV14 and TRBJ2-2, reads EAGVTQFPSHSVIEKGQTVTLRCDPISGHDNLYWYRRVMGKEIKFLLHFVKESKQDESGMPNNRFLAERTGGTYSTLKVQPAELEDSGVYFCASSQEKGVTGELFFGEGSRLTVL.

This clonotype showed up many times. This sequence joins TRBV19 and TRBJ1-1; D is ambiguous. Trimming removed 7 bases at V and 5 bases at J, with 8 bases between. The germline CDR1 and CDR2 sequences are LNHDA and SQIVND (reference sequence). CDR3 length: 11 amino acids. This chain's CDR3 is CASTGVTEAFF. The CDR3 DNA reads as TGTGCCAGTACCGGGGTAACTGAAGCTTTCTTT.

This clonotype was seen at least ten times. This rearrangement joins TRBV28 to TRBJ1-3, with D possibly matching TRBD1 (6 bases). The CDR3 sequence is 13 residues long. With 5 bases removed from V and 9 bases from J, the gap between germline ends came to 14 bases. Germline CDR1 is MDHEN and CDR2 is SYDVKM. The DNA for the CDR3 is TGTGCCAGCAGTGCAGGGGATTTGGGCACCATATATTTT. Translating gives CASSAGDLGTIYF. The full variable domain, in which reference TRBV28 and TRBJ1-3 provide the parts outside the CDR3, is DVKVTQSSRYLVKRTGEKVFLECVQDMDHENMFWYRQDPGLGLRLIYFSYDVKMKEKGDIPEGYSVSREKKERFSLILESASTNQTSMYLCASSAGDLGTIYFGEGSWLTVV.

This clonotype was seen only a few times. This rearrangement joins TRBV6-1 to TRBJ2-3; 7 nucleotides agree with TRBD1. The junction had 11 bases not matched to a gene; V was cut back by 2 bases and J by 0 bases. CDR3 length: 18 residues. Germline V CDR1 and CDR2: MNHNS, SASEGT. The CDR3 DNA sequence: TGTGCCAGCAGTGAACTCGGACAGGCGTACCCTAGCACAGATACGCAGTATTTT. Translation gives CASSELGQAYPSTDTQYF.

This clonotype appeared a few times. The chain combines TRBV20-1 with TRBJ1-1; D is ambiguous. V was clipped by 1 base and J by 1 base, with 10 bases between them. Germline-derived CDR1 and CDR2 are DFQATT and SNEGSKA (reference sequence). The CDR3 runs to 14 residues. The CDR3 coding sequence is TGCAGTGCTAGAGTCTCAAGGGAGAACACTGAAGCTTTCTTT. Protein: CSARVSRENTEAFF.

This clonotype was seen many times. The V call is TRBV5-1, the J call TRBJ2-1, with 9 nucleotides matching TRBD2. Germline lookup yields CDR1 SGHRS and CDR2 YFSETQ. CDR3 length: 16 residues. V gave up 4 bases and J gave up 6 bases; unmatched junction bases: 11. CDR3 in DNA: TGCGCCAGCAGCAGGATCGGCGGGGGGGAGTCCAATGAGCAGTTCTTC. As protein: CASSRIGGGESNEQFF.

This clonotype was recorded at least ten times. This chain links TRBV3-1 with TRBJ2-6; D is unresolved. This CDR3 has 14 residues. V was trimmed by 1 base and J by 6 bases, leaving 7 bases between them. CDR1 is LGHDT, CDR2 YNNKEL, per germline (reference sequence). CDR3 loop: CASSQVVKANVLTF. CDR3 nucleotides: TGTGCCAGCAGCCAAGTGGTGAAGGCCAACGTCCTGACTTTC.

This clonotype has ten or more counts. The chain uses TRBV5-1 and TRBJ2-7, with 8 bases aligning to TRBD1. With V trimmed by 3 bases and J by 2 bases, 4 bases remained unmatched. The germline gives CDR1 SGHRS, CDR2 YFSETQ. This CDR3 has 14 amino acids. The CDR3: CASSWTGRTYEQYF. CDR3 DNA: TGCGCCAGCAGCTGGACAGGGAGGACCTACGAGCAGTACTTC.

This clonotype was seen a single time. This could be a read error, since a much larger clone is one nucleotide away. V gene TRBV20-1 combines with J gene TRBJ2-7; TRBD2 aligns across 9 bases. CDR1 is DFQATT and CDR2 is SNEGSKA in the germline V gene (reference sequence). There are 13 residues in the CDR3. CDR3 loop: CSTRSSGSTEQYF. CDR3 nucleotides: TGCAGTACTAGAAGTAGCGGGAGTACCGAGCAGTACTTC.